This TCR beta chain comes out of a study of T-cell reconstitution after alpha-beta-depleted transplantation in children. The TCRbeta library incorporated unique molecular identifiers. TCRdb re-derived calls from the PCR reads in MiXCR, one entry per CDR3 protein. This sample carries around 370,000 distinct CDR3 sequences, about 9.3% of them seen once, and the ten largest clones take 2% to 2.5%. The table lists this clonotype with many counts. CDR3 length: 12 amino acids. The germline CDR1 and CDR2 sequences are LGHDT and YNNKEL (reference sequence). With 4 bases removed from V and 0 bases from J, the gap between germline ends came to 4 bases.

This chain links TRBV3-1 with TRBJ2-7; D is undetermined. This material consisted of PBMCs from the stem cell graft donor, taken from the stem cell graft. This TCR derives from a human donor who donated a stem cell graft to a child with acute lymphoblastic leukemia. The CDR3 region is CASSLHSYEQYF. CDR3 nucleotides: TGTGCCAGCAGCCTGCACTCCTACGAGCAGTACTTC.